This TCR beta chain was sequenced for a study of T cell changes during pregnancy in multiple sclerosis. This CDR3 is 16 amino acids long. V was clipped by 0 bases and J by 2 bases; unmatched bases: 7. Germline CDR1 is SGHRS and CDR2 is YFSETQ. Profiled with immunoSEQ multiplex PCR; TCRdb holds only in-frame clones, not every one. The sample has fewer than 40,000 clones, about nine tenths seen once. The sequencing here drew on CD4+ T cells from peripheral blood mononuclear cells, taken in the second trimester of pregnancy. The rearrangement links TRBV5-1 to TRBJ2-5, with 7 bases aligning to TRBD2. The receptor was isolated from a female donor in good health, enrolled as a control in a pregnancy study. The CDR3 region is CASSLGDYLKQETQYF. In nucleotides, the CDR3 is TGCGCCAGCAGCTTGGGGGACTACCTCAAGCAAGAGACCCAGTACTTC.